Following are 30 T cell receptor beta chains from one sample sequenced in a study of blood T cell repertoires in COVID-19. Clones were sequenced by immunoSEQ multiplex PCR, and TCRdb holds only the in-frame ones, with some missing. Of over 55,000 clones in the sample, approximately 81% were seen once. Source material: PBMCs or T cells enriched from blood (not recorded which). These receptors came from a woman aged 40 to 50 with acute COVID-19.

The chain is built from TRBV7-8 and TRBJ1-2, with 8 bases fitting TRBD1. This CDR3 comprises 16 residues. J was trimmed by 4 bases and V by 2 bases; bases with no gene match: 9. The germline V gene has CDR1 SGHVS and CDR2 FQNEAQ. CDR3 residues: CASSLREDRDGYGYTF. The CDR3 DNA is TGTGCCAGCAGCTTAAGAGAGGACAGGGACGGCTATGGCTACACCTTC.

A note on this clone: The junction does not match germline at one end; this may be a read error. CDR3 region: CASSPRLREPNLYEQYF. The CDR3 DNA follows: TGTGCTAGCAGCCCAAGATTACGGGAACCCAACCTCTACGAGCAGTACTTC. This chain joins TRBV7-7 and TRBJ2-7; D might be TRBD2 (5 bases). CDR3 size: 17 residues. Germline V gene sequence: CDR1 SSHAT, CDR2 FNYEAQ (reference sequence). Variable domain in full (rest from reference TRBV7-7 and TRBJ2-7): GAGVSQSPRYKVTKRGQDVTLRCDPISSHATLYWYQQALGQGPEFLTYFNYEAQPDKSGLPSDRFSAERPEGSISTLTIQRTEQRDSAMYRCASSPRLREPNLYEQYFGPGTRLTVT.

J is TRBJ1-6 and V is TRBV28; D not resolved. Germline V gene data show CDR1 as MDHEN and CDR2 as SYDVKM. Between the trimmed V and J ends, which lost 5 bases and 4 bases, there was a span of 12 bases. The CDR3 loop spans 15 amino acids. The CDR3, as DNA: TGTGCCAGCAGTACTCCACCGAGTTATAATTCACCCCTCCACTTT. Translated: CASSTPPSYNSPLHF.

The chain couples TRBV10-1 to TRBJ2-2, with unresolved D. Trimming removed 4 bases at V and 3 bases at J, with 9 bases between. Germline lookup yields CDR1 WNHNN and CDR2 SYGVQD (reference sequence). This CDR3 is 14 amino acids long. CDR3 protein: CASSVHTDTGELFF. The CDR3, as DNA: TGCGCCAGCAGTGTGCACACCGACACCGGGGAGCTGTTTTTT.

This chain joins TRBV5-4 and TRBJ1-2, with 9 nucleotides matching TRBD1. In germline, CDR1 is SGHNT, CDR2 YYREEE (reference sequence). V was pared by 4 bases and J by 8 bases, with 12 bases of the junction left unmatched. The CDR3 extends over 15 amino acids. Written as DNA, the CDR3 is TGTGCCAGCAGCGCACCCACGGGACAGGGCGACGGCTACACCTTC. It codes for CASSAPTGQGDGYTF.

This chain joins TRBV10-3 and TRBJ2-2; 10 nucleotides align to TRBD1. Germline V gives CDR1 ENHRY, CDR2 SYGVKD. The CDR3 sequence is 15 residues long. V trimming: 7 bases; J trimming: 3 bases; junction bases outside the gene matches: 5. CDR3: CAIKAGTGDTGELFF. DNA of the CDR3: TGTGCCATCAAAGCTGGGACAGGGGACACCGGGGAGCTGTTTTTT.

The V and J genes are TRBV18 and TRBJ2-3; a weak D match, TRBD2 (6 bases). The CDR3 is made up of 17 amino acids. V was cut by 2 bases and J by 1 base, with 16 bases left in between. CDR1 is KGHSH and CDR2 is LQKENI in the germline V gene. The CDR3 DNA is TGTGCCAGCTCACCAGGCAGGGAGACTAGGGGCACAGATACGCAGTATTTT. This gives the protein CASSPGRETRGTDTQYF.

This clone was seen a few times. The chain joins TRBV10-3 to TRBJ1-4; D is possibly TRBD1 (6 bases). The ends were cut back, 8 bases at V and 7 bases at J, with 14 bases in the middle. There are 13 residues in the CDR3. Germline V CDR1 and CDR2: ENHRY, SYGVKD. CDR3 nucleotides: TGTGCCATCTTCCGGGACAAACCTGAAAAACTGTTTTTT. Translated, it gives CAIFRDKPEKLFF.

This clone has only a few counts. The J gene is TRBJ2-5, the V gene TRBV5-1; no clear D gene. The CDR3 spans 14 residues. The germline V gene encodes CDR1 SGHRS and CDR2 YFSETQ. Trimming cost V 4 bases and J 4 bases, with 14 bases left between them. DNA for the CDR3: TGCGCCAGCAGCCCTGAGGCTTCTTCAGAGACCCAGTACTTC. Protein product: CASSPEASSETQYF.

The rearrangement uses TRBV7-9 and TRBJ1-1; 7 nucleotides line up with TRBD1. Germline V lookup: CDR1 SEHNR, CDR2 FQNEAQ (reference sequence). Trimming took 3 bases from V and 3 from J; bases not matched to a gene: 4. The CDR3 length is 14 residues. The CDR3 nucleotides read TGTGCCAGCAGCTTCGGTGACAGGGACACTGAAGCTTTCTTT. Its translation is CASSFGDRDTEAFF.

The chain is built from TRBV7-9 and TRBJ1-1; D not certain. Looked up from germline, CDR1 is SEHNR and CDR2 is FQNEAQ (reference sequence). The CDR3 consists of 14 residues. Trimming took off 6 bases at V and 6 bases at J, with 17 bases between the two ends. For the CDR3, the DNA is TGTGCCAGCAGTCTAAAATCGGGGATGGCTGAAGCTTTCTTT. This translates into CASSLKSGMAEAFF.

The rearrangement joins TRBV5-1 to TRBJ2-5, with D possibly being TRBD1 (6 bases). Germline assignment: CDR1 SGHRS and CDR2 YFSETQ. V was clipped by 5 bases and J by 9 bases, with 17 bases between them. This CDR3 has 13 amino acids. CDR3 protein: CASRNSGVMAQYF. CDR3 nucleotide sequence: TGCGCCAGCAGGAACTCAGGGGTGATGGCCCAGTACTTC.

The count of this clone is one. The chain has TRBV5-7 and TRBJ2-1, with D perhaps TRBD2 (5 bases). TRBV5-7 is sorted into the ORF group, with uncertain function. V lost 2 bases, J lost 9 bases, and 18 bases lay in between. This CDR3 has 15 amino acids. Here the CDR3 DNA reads TGTGCCAGCAGCTTCCTAGCTAGTGATTCGGGTGAGCAGTTCTTC. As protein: CASSFLASDSGEQFF.

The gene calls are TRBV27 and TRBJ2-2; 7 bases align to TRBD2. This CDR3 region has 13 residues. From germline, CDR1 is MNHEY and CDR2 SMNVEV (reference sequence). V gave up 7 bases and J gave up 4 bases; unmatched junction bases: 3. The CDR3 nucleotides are TGTGCCAGCACGGGAGGAACCACCGGGGAGCTGTTTTTT. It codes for CASTGGTTGELFF.

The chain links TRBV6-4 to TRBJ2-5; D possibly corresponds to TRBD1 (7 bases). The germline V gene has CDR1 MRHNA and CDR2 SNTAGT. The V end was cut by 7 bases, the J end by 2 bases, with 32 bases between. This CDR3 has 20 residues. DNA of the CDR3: TGTGCCAGCACCCCCAAGGGCGGGCAGGGGGAGGAGTCGGCTCAAGAGACCCAGTACTTC. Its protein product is CASTPKGGQGEESAQETQYF.

CDR3 sequence (DNA): TGTGCCAGTAGTATAGGTTCGGGGGTAGGCAATCAGCCCCAGCATTTT. Translation gives CASSIGSGVGNQPQHF. The V call is TRBV19, the J call TRBJ1-5, with D possibly matching TRBD1 (5 bases). V lost 1 base and J 2 bases, leaving 12 bases between the germline ends. The CDR3 is made up of 16 amino acids. Germline V CDR1 and CDR2: LNHDA, SQIVND (reference sequence).

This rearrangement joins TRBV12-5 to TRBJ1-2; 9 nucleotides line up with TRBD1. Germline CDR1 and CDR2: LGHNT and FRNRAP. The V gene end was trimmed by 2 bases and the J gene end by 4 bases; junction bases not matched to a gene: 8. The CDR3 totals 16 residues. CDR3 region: CASGLSQGQGLYGYTF. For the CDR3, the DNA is TGTGCTAGTGGTTTGAGCCAGGGACAGGGTCTCTATGGCTACACCTTC.

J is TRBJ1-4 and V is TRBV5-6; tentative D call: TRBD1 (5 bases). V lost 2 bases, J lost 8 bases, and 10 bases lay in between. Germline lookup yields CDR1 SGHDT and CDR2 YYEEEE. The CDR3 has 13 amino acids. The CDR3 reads CASSLSGYEKLFF. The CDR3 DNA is TGTGCCAGCAGCTTATCAGGGTACGAAAAACTGTTTTTT.

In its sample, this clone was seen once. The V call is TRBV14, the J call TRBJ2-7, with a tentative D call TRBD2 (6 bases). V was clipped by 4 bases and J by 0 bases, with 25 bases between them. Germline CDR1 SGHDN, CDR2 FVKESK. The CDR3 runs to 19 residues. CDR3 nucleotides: TGTGCCAGCAGCCCGGGTGTTGGCCGGGGGACTCTCAGCTCCTACGAGCAGTACTTC. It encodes CASSPGVGRGTLSSYEQYF. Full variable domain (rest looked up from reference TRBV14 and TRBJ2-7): EAGVTQFPSHSVIEKGQTVTLRCDPISGHDNLYWYRRVMGKEIKFLLHFVKESKQDESGMPNNRFLAERTGGTYSTLKVQPAELEDSGVYFCASSPGVGRGTLSSYEQYFGPGTRLTVT.

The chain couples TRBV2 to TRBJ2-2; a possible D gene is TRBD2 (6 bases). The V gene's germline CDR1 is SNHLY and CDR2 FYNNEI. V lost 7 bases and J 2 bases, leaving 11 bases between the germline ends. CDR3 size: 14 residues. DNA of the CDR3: TGTGCCAGCAAGGAGGGGTTCAACACCGGGGAGCTGTTTTTT. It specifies CASKEGFNTGELFF.

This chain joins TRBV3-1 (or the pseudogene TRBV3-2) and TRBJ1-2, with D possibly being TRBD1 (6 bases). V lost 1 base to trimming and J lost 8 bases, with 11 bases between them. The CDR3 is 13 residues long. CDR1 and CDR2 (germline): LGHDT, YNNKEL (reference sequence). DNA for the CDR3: TGTGCCAGCAGCCAAGGTACAGGGAACGGCTACACCTTC. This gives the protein CASSQGTGNGYTF.

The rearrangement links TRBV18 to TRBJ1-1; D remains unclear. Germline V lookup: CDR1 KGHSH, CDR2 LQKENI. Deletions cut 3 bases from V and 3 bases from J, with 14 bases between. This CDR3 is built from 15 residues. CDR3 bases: TGTGCCAGCTCACCCGGGAGGCCAGATTACACTGAAGCTTTCTTT. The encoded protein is CASSPGRPDYTEAFF.

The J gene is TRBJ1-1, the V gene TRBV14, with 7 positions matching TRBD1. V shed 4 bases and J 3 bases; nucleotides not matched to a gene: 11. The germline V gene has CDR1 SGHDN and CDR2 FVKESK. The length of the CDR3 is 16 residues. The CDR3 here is CASSRQGLPKDTEAFF. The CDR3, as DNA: TGTGCCAGCAGCCGACAGGGCCTCCCCAAGGACACTGAAGCTTTCTTT.

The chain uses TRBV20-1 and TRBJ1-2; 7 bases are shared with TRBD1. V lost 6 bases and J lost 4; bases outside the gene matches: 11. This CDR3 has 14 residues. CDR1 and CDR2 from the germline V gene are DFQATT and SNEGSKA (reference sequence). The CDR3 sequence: CSASRDGTAYGYTF. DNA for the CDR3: TGCAGTGCCAGTAGGGACGGGACAGCCTATGGCTACACCTTC.

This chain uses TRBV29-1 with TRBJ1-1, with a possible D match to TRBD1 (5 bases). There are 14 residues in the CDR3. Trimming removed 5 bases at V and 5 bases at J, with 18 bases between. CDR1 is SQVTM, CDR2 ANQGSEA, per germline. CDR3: CSVQGEGGWTEAFF. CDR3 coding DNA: TGCAGCGTTCAAGGGGAAGGAGGATGGACTGAAGCTTTCTTT.

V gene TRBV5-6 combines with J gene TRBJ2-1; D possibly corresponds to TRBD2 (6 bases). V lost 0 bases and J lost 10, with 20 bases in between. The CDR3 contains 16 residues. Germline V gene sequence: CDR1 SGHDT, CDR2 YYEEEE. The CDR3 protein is CASSLAARGWAGEQFF. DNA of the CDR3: TGTGCCAGCAGCTTGGCCGCGCGGGGTTGGGCAGGGGAGCAGTTCTTC. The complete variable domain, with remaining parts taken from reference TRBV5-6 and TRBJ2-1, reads DAGVTQSPTHLIKTRGQQVTLRCSPKSGHDTVSWYQQALGQGPQFIFQYYEEEERQRGNFPDRFSGHQFPNYSSELNVNALLLGDSALYLCASSLAARGWAGEQFFGPGTRLTVL.

In nucleotides, the CDR3 is TGCAGCGTTTACAGGGATACGCAGTATTTT. It is translated as CSVYRDTQYF. The J gene is TRBJ2-3, the V gene TRBV29-1; D possibly corresponds to TRBD1 (5 bases). The CDR3 is 10 residues long. From germline, CDR1 is SQVTM and CDR2 ANQGSEA. Trimming took off 5 bases at V and 6 bases at J, with 6 bases between the two ends.

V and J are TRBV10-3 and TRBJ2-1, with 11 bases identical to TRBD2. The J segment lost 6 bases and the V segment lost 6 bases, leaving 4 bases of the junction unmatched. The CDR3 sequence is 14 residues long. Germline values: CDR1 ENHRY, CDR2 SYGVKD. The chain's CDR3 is CAIRDSGRGNEQFF. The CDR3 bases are TGTGCCATCAGAGATAGCGGGAGGGGCAATGAGCAGTTCTTC.

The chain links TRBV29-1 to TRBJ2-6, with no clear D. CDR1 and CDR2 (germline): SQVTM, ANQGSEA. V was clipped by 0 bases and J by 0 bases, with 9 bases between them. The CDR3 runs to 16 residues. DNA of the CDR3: TGCAGCGTTGAAGAGGGCCTCAGCTCTGGGGCCAACGTCCTGACTTTC. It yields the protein CSVEEGLSSGANVLTF.

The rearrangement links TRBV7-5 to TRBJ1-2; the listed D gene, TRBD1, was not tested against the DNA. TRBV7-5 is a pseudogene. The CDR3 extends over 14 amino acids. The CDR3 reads CVRSPGTGRDGYTF. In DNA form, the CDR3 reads TGTGTCAGAAGCCCCGGGACAGGGAGGGATGGCTACACCTTC.